The 26 T cell receptor beta chains below all came from one sample that was sequenced in a study of blood T cells in healthy people across ages. The use of a sample-barcoded 5' primer and a J-beta primer mix characterized a second PCR of about 6 to 11 cycles. In TCRdb, the 5' RACE reads were re-called with MiXCR into one record per CDR3 protein. Of over 1,500,000 distinct CDR3 sequences in the sample, roughly 49% were seen once. Material: blood. The receptors were sampled from a woman aged 40 to 50 in good health.

This clonotype has only a few counts. The genes are TRBV20-1 and TRBJ2-3; D uncertain. The CDR3 consists of 14 residues. Between the trimmed V and J ends, which lost 3 bases and 2 bases, there was a span of 12 bases. The V gene's germline CDR1 is DFQATT and CDR2 SNEGSKA (reference sequence). The CDR3 sequence: CSARRGRLTDTQYF. The CDR3 nucleotides are TGCAGTGCTAGGAGAGGCCGACTCACAGATACGCAGTATTTT.

The CDR3 protein is CSVDWGQGYEQYF. In nucleotides, the CDR3 is TGCAGCGTTGATTGGGGACAGGGGTACGAGCAGTACTTC. The genes are TRBV29-1 and TRBJ2-7, with 10 bases matching TRBD1. Germline CDR1 SQVTM, CDR2 ANQGSEA. The trim removed 3 bases at V and 4 bases at J, leaving 3 bases unmatched. The CDR3 extends over 13 amino acids.

V and J are TRBV15 and TRBJ2-5; D ambiguous. The CDR3 runs 12 residues. Trimming took 1 base from V and 4 from J, leaving 4 bases between them. Germline V gene sequence: CDR1 LNHNV, CDR2 YYDKDF (reference sequence). The CDR3 DNA is TGTGCCACCAGCAGAGGAAGAGAGACCCAGTACTTC. Residues: CATSRGRETQYF. Full variable domain (rest looked up from reference TRBV15 and TRBJ2-5): DAMVIQNPRYQVTQFGKPVTLSCSQTLNHNVMYWYQQKSSQAPKLLFHYYDKDFNNEADTPDNFQSRRPNTSFCFLDIRSPGLGDTAMYLCATSRGRETQYFGPGTRLLVL.

The chain carries TRBV12-3 or TRBV12-4 and TRBJ2-1, with D perhaps being TRBD1 or TRBD2 (6 bases each). The CDR3 runs 15 residues. V lost 11 bases and J lost 2, with 19 bases in between. The CDR3, as DNA: TGTGCCGGCACCATAGGGGGGAGCCCCTACAATGAGCAGTTCTTC. Translated, it gives CAGTIGGSPYNEQFF.

The chain links TRBV10-3 to TRBJ2-1, with D perhaps matching TRBD2 (5 bases). Trimming left V 6 bases short and J 0 bases short, with 15 bases between. CDR1 ENHRY and CDR2 SYGVKD come from the germline V gene. The CDR3 contains 16 residues. DNA of the CDR3: TGTGCCATCAGGGGAGAGAATATCTCCTCCTACAATGAGCAGTTCTTC. Amino acids: CAIRGENISSYNEQFF.

The chain combines TRBV29-1 with TRBJ1-2; perhaps TRBD1 as D (5 bases). The V and J ends lost 2 bases and 7 bases respectively, with 20 bases between them. Germline V CDR1 and CDR2: SQVTM, ANQGSEA. The CDR3 loop spans 15 amino acids. CDR3 loop: CSVETGTRGKRGYTF. The CDR3 DNA reads as TGCAGCGTTGAAACGGGAACGCGGGGGAAGCGTGGCTACACCTTC.

About this clonotype itself: Possible read error: a much larger clone is one base away. This rearrangement joins TRBV7-2 to TRBJ2-7; TRBD1 aligns across 10 bases. V lost 5 bases to trimming and J lost 4 bases; unmatched junction nucleotides: 5. The CDR3 is 14 amino acids. In germline, CDR1 is SGHTA, CDR2 FQGNSA. CDR3 residues: CASSVGQGRYEQYV. The CDR3, as DNA: TGTGCCAGCAGCGTGGGACAGGGGAGGTACGAGCAGTACGTC.

CDR3 sequence reads: CSARVGLAGAAYNEQFF. CDR3 in DNA: TGCAGTGCTAGAGTTGGGCTAGCGGGGGCTGCCTACAATGAGCAGTTCTTC. The chain couples TRBV20-1 to TRBJ2-1, with 10 nucleotides matching TRBD2. Germline CDR1 DFQATT, CDR2 SNEGSKA (reference sequence). The CDR3 consists of 17 residues. J was trimmed by 2 bases and V by 1 base; bases with no gene match: 8.

Note on this clonotype: Germline is not matched at one junction end, which may reflect a read error. The V call is TRBV5-1, the J call TRBJ2-5; 7 nucleotides align to TRBD1. CDR1 is SGHRS, CDR2 YFSETQ, per germline. This CDR3 has 14 amino acids. The CDR3 DNA is TGCGGCAGCGGTCCCACAGGGGTAGGAGAGACCCAGTACTTC. Protein product: CGSGPTGVGETQYF.

This clonotype was observed a handful of times. The chain employs TRBV6-2 or TRBV6-3 and TRBJ1-2; 8 nucleotides line up with TRBD1. Germline V gene lookup returns CDR1 MNHEY and CDR2 SVGEGT. V lost 7 bases to trimming and J lost 0 bases; unmatched junction nucleotides: 10. There are 16 residues in the CDR3. CDR3 region: CASTQGQGRPNYGYTF. The DNA for the CDR3 is TGTGCCAGCACCCAAGGACAGGGACGTCCTAACTATGGCTACACCTTC.

CDR3 sequence reads: CASSSAGDFPRRQYF. In nucleotides, the CDR3 is TGTGCCAGCAGTTCGGCAGGGGATTTCCCACGTCGGCAGTATTTT. This chain joins TRBV27 and TRBJ2-3; a weak D match, TRBD1 (6 bases). From germline, CDR1 is MNHEY and CDR2 SMNVEV (reference sequence). Trimming shortened V by 4 bases and J by 11 bases, and 22 bases separated the two germline ends. The CDR3 is 15 amino acids.

This chain uses TRBV5-1 with TRBJ1-2, with 9 bases fitting TRBD1. V lost 4 bases, J lost 9 bases, and 22 bases stayed unmatched. The germline V gene encodes CDR1 SGHRS and CDR2 YFSETQ. This CDR3 region has 18 residues. The CDR3 region has the DNA TGCGCCAGCAGCAAAGTGGGTCTCGCCGGACAGGGGATTGATAGCTACACCTTC. The encoded protein is CASSKVGLAGQGIDSYTF.

In this sample, this clonotype turned up a few times. The gene calls are TRBV7-6 and TRBJ2-1; weak D call: TRBD2 (5 bases). Germline V gene data show CDR1 as SGHVS and CDR2 as FNYEAQ. Deletions cut 0 bases from V and 4 bases from J, with 10 bases between. The CDR3 has 15 residues. The CDR3: CASSLAVTGYNEQFF. The CDR3 DNA is TGTGCCAGCAGCTTAGCGGTGACGGGGTACAATGAGCAGTTCTTC.

The chain joins TRBV7-2 to TRBJ1-2; D unclear. Trimming removed 5 bases at V and 4 bases at J, with 14 bases between. CDR1 and CDR2 from the germline V gene are SGHTA and FQGNSA. CDR3 length equals 14 residues. This CDR3 reads CASSRSSAGYGYTF. The CDR3 DNA sequence: TGTGCCAGCAGCAGAAGCTCGGCTGGCTATGGCTACACCTTC.

The table lists this clonotype with a few counts. The V and J genes are TRBV29-1 and TRBJ2-5; possibly TRBD1 or TRBD2 for D (6 bases each). The CDR3 spans 15 residues. Between the trimmed V and J ends, which lost 2 bases and 5 bases, there was a span of 18 bases. Germline CDR1 is SQVTM and CDR2 is ANQGSEA. CDR3 sequence (DNA): TGCAGCGTTGAATCATTTAGGGGGGCCGCGGAGACCCAGTACTTC. It codes for CSVESFRGAAETQYF.

The rearrangement links TRBV20-1 to TRBJ1-2, with no clear D. The CDR3 loop spans 14 amino acids. V was shortened by 0 bases and J by 5 bases, with 13 bases between the two germline ends. Germline assignment: CDR1 DFQATT and CDR2 SNEGSKA (reference sequence). The CDR3 DNA reads as TGCAGTGCTAGAGATGTTATCGGGCGGTATGGCTACACCTTC. It codes for CSARDVIGRYGYTF.

The CDR3 sequence: CASSLGTKGETQYF. The CDR3, as DNA: TGTGCCAGCAGCTTAGGGACAAAAGGAGAGACCCAGTACTTC. V gene TRBV7-2 combines with J gene TRBJ2-5; TRBD1 might be the D (5 bases). This CDR3 has 14 residues. Per the germline V gene, CDR1 is SGHTA and CDR2 is FQGNSA. Trimming took off 1 base at V and 4 bases at J, with 10 bases between the two ends.

CDR3 amino acids: CASSYSRVSSYNEQFF. CDR3 coding DNA: TGTGCCAGCAGTTACTCGAGAGTTAGCTCCTACAATGAGCAGTTCTTC. The rearrangement links TRBV6-5 to TRBJ2-1; D not resolved. CDR3 size: 16 residues. Germline loops: CDR1 MNHEY, CDR2 SVGAGI. V lost 0 bases, J lost 0 bases, and 9 bases lay in between.

The count of this clonotype is one. V is TRBV27 and J is TRBJ2-7; 16 bases agree with TRBD2. The J call may not be correct, given that the DNA end is closer to TRBJ2-5. The CDR3 spans 17 residues. Looked up from germline, CDR1 is MNHEY and CDR2 is SMNVEV (reference sequence). CDR3 loop: CASRSWGLAGGKETQYF. In DNA form, the CDR3 reads TGTGCCAGCAGGTCATGGGGACTAGCGGGGGGGAAGGAGACCCAGTACTTC.

The gene calls are TRBV7-2 and TRBJ2-3; TRBD2 is a possible D gene (5 bases). Per germline, CDR1 SGHTA and CDR2 FQGNSA. Trimming took 5 bases from V and 2 from J, leaving 23 bases between them. CDR3 length: 18 residues. The CDR3 DNA reads TGTGCCAGCAGCCAGACAACCCCGGGCGAGGGCCTCACAGATACGCAGTATTTT. This gives the protein CASSQTTPGEGLTDTQYF. The full variable domain, its missing parts supplied by reference TRBV7-2 and TRBJ2-3, is GAGVSQSPSNKVTEKGKDVELRCDPISGHTALYWYRQSLGQGLEFLIYFQGNSAPDKSGLPSDRFSAERTGGSVSTLTIQRTQQEDSAVYLCASSQTTPGEGLTDTQYFGPGTRLTVL.

This clonotype has only a few counts. The gene calls are TRBV12-3 or TRBV12-4 and TRBJ1-1; D is undetermined. The ends were cut back, 2 bases at V and 10 bases at J, with 14 bases in the middle. CDR3 length: 13 residues. The CDR3 region is CASSLSIGGLAFF. CDR3 coding DNA: TGTGCCAGCAGTTTAAGTATAGGAGGGCTAGCTTTCTTT.

A single count supports this clonotype. The rearrangement links TRBV20-1 to TRBJ2-3, with D unclear. From germline, CDR1 is DFQATT and CDR2 SNEGSKA (reference sequence). This CDR3 spans 10 amino acids. The V end lost 6 bases, the J end lost 5 bases, and 6 bases lay between the germline ends. CDR3 DNA: TGCAGTGCGTCCAAAGATACGCAGTATTTT. Encoded protein: CSASKDTQYF.

The table lists this clonotype with a few counts. The chain has TRBV20-1 and TRBJ2-5; 7 positions agree with TRBD2. Trimming at V came to 3 bases and at J to 2 bases, leaving 3 bases not matched to a gene. CDR1 is DFQATT and CDR2 is SNEGSKA in the germline V gene (reference sequence). The CDR3 is 13 amino acids. CDR3 nucleotides: TGCAGTGCTAGTATGGGGGGGCAAGAGACCCAGTACTTC. Residues: CSASMGGQETQYF.

Worth noting for this clonotype: At one end, the junction sequence differs from germline, possibly due to a read error. This rearrangement joins TRBV10-3 to TRBJ2-4, with D uncertain. Per germline, CDR1 ENHRY and CDR2 SYGVKD. The length of the CDR3 is 15 residues. The CDR3 loop is CAISELWDAKSIQYF. CDR3 coding DNA: TGTGCCATCAGTGAGTTATGGGATGCAAAAAGCATTCAGTACTTC.

The chain uses TRBV27 and TRBJ2-7; TRBD2 matches at 15 bases. The J call is uncertain, as TRBJ2-5 better fits the DNA end. CDR1 and CDR2 (germline): MNHEY, SMNVEV (reference sequence). CDR3 size: 17 residues. This chain's CDR3 is CASSHKPGLAGGKTQYF. DNA for the CDR3: TGTGCCAGCAGTCACAAACCGGGACTAGCGGGGGGTAAGACCCAGTACTTC.

The chain employs TRBV7-9 and TRBJ2-7, with 9 nucleotides matching TRBD2. This CDR3 has 13 residues. Trimming at V came to 6 bases and at J to 1 base, leaving 1 base not matched to a gene. The germline V gene has CDR1 SEHNR and CDR2 FQNEAQ (reference sequence). The DNA for the CDR3 is TGTGCCAGCAGGGGACTAGCTTCCTACGAGCAGTACTTC. Residues: CASRGLASYEQYF.